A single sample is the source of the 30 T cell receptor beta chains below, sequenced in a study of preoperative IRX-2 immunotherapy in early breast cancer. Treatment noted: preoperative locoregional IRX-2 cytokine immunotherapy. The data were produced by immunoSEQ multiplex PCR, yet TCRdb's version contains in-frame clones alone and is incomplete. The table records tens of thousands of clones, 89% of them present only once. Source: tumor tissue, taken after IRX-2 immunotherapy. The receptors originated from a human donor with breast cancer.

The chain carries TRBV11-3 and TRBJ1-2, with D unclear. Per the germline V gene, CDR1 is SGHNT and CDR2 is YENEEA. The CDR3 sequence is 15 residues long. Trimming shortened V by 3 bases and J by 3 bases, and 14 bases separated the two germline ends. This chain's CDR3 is CASSFFLGSDYGYTF. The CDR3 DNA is TGTGCCAGCAGCTTTTTCTTGGGAAGCGACTATGGCTACACCTTC.

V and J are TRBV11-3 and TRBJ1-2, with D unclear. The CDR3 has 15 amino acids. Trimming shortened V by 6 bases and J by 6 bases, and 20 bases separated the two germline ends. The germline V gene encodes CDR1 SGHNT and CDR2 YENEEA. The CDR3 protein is CASSFQPGAGHGYTF. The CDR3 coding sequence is TGTGCCAGCAGTTTCCAACCGGGAGCCGGGCATGGCTACACCTTC.

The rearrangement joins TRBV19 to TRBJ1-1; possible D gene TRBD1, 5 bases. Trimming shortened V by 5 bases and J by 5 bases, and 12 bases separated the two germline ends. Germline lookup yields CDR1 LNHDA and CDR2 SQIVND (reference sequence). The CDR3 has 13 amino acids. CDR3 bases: TGTGCCAGTAGTGATGGGACGTGGACTGAAGCTTTCTTT. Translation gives CASSDGTWTEAFF.

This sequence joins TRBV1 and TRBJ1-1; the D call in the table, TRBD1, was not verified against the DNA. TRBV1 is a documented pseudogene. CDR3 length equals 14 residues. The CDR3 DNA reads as TGCGCCAGCAGCCAGGGACAGGGTCGGACTGAAGCTTTCTTT. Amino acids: CASSQGQGRTEAFF.

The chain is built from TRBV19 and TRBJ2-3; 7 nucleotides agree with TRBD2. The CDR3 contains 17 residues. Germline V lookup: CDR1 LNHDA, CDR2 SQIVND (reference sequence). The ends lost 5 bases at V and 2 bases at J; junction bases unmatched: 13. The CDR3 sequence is CASSSPNPGGFTDTQYF. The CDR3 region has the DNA TGTGCCAGTAGTTCCCCGAACCCCGGGGGGTTCACAGATACGCAGTATTTT.

CDR3 nucleotides: TGTGCCAGCAGTTTAAGGCAGAGTGGAAACACCATATATTTT. Translating gives CASSLRQSGNTIYF. This chain uses TRBV28 with TRBJ1-3; D gene uncertain. Germline V gene data show CDR1 as MDHEN and CDR2 as SYDVKM. Deletions cut 2 bases from V and 3 bases from J, with 8 bases between. This CDR3 is built from 14 residues.

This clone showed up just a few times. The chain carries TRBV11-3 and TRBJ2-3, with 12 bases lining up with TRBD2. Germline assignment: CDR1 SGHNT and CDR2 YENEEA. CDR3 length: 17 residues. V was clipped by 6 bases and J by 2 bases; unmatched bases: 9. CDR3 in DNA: TGTGCCAGCAGACCGAGACTAGCGGGGGAGACCACAGATACGCAGTATTTT. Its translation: CASRPRLAGETTDTQYF.

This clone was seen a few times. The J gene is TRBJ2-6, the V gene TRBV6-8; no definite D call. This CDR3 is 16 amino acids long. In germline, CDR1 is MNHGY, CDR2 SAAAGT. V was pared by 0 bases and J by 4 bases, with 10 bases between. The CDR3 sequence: CASSYSIGVGANVLTF. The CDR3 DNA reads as TGTGCCAGCAGTTACTCTATTGGGGTAGGGGCCAACGTCCTGACTTTC.

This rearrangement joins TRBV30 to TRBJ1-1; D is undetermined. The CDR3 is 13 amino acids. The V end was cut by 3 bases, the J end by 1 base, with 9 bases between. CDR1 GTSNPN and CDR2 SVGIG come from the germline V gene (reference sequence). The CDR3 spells CAWRRQKNTEAFF. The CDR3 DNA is TGTGCCTGGAGAAGGCAGAAGAACACTGAAGCTTTCTTT.

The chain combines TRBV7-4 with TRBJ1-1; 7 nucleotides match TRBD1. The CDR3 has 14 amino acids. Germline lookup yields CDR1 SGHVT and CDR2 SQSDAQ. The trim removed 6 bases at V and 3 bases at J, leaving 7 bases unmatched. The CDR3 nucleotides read TGTGCCAGCAGGCTCCGGGACAGATACACTGAAGCTTTCTTT. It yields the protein CASRLRDRYTEAFF.

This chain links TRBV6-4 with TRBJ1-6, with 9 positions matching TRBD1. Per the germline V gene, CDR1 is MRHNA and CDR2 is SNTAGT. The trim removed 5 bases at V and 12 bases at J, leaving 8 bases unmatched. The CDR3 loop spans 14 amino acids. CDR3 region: CASSHRGPGVPLHF. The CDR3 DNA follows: TGTGCCAGCAGTCACAGGGGGCCAGGGGTACCCCTCCACTTT.

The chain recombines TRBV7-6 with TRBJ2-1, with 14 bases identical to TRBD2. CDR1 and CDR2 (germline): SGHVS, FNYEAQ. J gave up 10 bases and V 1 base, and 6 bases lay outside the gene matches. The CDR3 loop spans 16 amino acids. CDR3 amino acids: CASSLGLAGGGWEQFF. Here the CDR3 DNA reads TGTGCCAGCAGCTTAGGACTAGCGGGAGGGGGTTGGGAGCAGTTCTTC.

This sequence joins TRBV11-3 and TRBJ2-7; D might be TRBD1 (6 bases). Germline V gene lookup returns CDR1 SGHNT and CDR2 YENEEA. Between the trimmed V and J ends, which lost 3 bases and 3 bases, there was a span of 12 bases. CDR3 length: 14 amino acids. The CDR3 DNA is TGTGCCAGCAGCTTGACTCTAGGGGGCTACGAGCAGTACGTC. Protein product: CASSLTLGGYEQYV.

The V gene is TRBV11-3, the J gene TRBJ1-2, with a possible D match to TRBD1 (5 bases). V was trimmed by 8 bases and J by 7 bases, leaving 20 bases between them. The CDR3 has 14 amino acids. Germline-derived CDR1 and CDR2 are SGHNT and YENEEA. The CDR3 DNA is TGTGCCAGCTCGGACCGGGACCCCGGCTTTGGCTACACCTTC. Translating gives CASSDRDPGFGYTF. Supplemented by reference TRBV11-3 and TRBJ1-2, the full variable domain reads EAGVVQSPRYKIIEKKQPVAFWCNPISGHNTLYWYLQNLGQGPELLIRYENEEAVDDSQLPKDRFSAERLKGVDSTLKIQPAELGDSAVYLCASSDRDPGFGYTFGSGTRLTVV.

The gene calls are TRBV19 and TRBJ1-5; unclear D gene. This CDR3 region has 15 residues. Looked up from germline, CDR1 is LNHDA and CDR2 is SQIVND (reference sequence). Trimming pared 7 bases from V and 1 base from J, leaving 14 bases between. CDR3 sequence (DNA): TGTGCCAGTACCTTGACGGATTCGAGCAATCAGCCCCAGCATTTT. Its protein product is CASTLTDSSNQPQHF. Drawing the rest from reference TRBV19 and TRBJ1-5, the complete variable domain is DGGITQSPKYLFRKEGQNVTLSCEQNLNHDAMYWYRQDPGQGLRLIYYSQIVNDFQKGDIAEGYSVSREKKESFPLTVTSAQKNPTAFYLCASTLTDSSNQPQHFGDGTRLSIL.

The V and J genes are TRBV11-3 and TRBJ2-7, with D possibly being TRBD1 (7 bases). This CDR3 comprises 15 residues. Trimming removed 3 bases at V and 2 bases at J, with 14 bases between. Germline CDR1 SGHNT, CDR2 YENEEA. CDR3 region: CASSLGQGGTYEQYF. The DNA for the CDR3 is TGTGCCAGCAGCTTGGGCCAGGGGGGCACCTACGAGCAGTACTTC.

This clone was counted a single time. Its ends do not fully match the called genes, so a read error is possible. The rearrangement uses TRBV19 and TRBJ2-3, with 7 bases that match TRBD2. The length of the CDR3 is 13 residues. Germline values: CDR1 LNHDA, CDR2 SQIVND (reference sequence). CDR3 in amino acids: CTSSWGGADTQYF. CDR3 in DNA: TGTACCAGTAGTTGGGGAGGGGCAGATACGCAGTATTTT. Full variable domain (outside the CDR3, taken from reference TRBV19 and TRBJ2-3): DGGITQSPKYLFRKEGQNVTLSCEQNLNHDAMYWYRQDPGQGLRLIYYSQIVNDFQKGDIAEGYSVSREKKESFPLTVTSAQKNPTAFYLCTSSWGGADTQYFGPGTRLTVL.

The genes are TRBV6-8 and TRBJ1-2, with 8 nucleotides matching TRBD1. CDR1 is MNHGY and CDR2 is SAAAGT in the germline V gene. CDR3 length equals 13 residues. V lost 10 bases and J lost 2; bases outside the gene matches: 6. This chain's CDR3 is CAIGQGQNYGYTF. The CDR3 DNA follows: TGTGCCATCGGACAGGGCCAGAACTATGGCTACACCTTC.

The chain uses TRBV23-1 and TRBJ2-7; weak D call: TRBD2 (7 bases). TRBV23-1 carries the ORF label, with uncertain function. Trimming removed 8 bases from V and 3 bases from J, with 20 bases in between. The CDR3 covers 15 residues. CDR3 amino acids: CASSLGAGDFYEQYF. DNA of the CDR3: TGCGCCAGCTCACTGGGGGCGGGAGATTTCTACGAGCAGTACTTC.

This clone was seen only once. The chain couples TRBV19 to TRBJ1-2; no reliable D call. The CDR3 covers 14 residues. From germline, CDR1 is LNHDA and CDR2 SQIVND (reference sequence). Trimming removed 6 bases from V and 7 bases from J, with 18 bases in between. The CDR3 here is CASREGGSVRGYTF. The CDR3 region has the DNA TGTGCCAGTAGAGAAGGAGGCAGCGTGCGTGGCTACACCTTC.

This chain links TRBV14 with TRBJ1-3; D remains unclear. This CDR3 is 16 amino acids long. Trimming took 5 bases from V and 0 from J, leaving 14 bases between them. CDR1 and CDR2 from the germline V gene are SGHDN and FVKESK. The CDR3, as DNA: TGTGCCAGCAGCGCAAGGGCCAGATCCTCTGGAAACACCATATATTTT. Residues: CASSARARSSGNTIYF.

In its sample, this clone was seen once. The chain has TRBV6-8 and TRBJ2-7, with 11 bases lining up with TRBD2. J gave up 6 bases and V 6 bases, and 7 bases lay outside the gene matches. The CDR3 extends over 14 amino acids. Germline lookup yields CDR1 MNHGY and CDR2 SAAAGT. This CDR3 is CASRVTSGKSEQYF. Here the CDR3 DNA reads TGTGCCAGCAGAGTGACTAGCGGGAAATCCGAGCAGTACTTC.

CDR3 nucleotides: TGTGCCAGCAGTTTTGCGGAGCGTGCAAACTATGGCTACACCTTC. Its protein is CASSFAERANYGYTF. The genes are TRBV6-8 and TRBJ1-2; the D is unclear. CDR1 is MNHGY, CDR2 SAAAGT, per germline. Trimming removed 4 bases from V and 2 bases from J, with 14 bases in between. There are 15 residues in the CDR3.

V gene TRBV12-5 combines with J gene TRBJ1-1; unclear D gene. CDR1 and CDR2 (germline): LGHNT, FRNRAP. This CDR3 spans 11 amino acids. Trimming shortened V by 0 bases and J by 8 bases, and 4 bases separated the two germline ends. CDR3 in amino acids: CASGLVGEAFF. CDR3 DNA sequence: TGTGCTAGTGGTTTGGTCGGGGAAGCTTTCTTT.

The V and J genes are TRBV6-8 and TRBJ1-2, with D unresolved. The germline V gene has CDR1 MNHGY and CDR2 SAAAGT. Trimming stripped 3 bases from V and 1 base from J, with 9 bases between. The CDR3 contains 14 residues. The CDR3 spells CASSYSSLNYGYTF. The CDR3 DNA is TGTGCCAGCAGTTATAGCAGCCTTAACTATGGCTACACCTTC.

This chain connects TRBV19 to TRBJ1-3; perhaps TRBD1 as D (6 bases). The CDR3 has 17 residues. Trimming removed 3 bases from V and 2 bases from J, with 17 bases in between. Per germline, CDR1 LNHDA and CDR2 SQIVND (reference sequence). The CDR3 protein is CASSMGGRDRPGNTIYF. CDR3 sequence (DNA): TGTGCCAGTAGTATGGGGGGCAGGGATCGTCCTGGAAACACCATATATTTT.

This chain's CDR3 is CAWSETVGGPRYF. CDR3 coding DNA: TGTGCCTGGAGTGAGACGGTAGGCGGGCCCCGGTACTTC. This chain connects TRBV30 to TRBJ2-5; weak D call: TRBD2 (5 bases). V lost 1 base and J lost 13, with 19 bases in between. Germline V lookup: CDR1 GTSNPN, CDR2 SVGIG (reference sequence). The length of the CDR3 is 13 residues.

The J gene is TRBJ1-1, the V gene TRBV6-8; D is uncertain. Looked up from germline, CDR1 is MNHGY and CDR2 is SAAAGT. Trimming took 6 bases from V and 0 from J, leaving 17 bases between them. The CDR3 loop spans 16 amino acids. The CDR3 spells CASRDRISALNTEAFF. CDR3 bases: TGTGCCAGCAGAGATCGGATTTCGGCATTGAACACTGAAGCTTTCTTT.

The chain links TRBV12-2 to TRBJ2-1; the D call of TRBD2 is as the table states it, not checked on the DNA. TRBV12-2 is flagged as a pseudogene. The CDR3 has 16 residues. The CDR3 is CASRLAPRLASDEQFF. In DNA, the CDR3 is TGTGCAAGTCGCTTAGCTCCCCGACTAGCCTCGGATGAGCAGTTCTTC.

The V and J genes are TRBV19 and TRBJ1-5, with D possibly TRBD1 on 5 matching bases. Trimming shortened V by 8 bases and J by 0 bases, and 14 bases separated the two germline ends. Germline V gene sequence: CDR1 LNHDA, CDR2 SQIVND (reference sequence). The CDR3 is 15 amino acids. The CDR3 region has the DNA TGTGCCAGTTTTACTGGGGGTAATAGCAATCAGCCCCAGCATTTT. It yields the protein CASFTGGNSNQPQHF. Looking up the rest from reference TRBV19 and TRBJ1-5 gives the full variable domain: DGGITQSPKYLFRKEGQNVTLSCEQNLNHDAMYWYRQDPGQGLRLIYYSQIVNDFQKGDIAEGYSVSREKKESFPLTVTSAQKNPTAFYLCASFTGGNSNQPQHFGDGTRLSIL.